This entry lists 20 T cell receptor beta chains sequenced from one sample in a study of blood T cells in healthy people across ages. The authors ran a second PCR of 7 to 11 cycles using a sample-barcoded 5' primer and a J-beta primer mix. TCRdb processed the 5' RACE reads anew with MiXCR; each CDR3 protein has one entry. In the table there are about 1.5 million distinct CDR3 sequences, roughly 43% of which are singletons. Source material: blood. The receptors derive from a woman aged 18-29 years in good health.

The gene calls are TRBV10-3 and TRBJ1-1; D is perhaps TRBD1 (6 bases). CDR1 ENHRY and CDR2 SYGVKD come from the germline V gene. With 6 bases removed from V and 0 bases from J, the gap between germline ends came to 14 bases. The length of the CDR3 is 15 residues. The CDR3 coding sequence is TGTGCCATCAGGGGGGACACACTCATGAACACTGAAGCTTTCTTT. Translation: CAIRGDTLMNTEAFF.

This clonotype was counted between two and nine times. The genes are TRBV27 and TRBJ1-6; D remains ambiguous. CDR3 length: 16 residues. Germline CDR1 MNHEY, CDR2 SMNVEV (reference sequence). V lost 5 bases, J lost 0 bases, and 11 bases lay in between. The DNA for the CDR3 is TGTGCCAGCAGTCCCCGGGCAGACTCCTATAATTCACCCCTCCACTTT. It translates to CASSPRADSYNSPLHF.

This clonotype occurred a few times. The genes are TRBV25-1 and TRBJ1-4; 8 positions match TRBD1. With V trimmed by 3 bases and J by 2 bases, 8 bases remained unmatched. Per germline, CDR1 MGHDK and CDR2 SYGVNS. The length of the CDR3 is 17 residues. This chain's CDR3 is CASSDGQGWGTNEKLFF. CDR3 in DNA: TGTGCCAGCAGTGACGGACAGGGCTGGGGTACTAATGAAAAACTGTTTTTT.

There are a few counts of this clonotype. The gene calls are TRBV24-1 and TRBJ2-3; perhaps TRBD2 as D (6 bases). Germline values: CDR1 KGHDR, CDR2 SFDVKD. Trimming stripped 7 bases from V and 1 base from J, with 11 bases between. The CDR3 has 14 residues. The CDR3 nucleotides are TGTGCCACCAGCGGCCGGAGGGGCACAGATACGCAGTATTTT. This encodes CATSGRRGTDTQYF.

This chain connects TRBV24-1 to TRBJ1-1; the match to TRBD1 covers 7 bases. Germline V gene sequence: CDR1 KGHDR, CDR2 SFDVKD. The J segment lost 0 bases and the V segment lost 3 bases, leaving 6 bases of the junction unmatched. CDR3 length equals 16 residues. CDR3 DNA sequence: TGTGCCACCAGTGATCCGGGAGGGACAGTGAACACTGAAGCTTTCTTT. Residues: CATSDPGGTVNTEAFF.

V gene TRBV29-1 combines with J gene TRBJ1-6, with TRBD1 as a possible D gene (5 bases). Germline assignment: CDR1 SQVTM and CDR2 ANQGSEA. The CDR3 length is 16 residues. V gave up 8 bases and J gave up 7 bases, with 24 bases separating them. The CDR3, as DNA: TGCAGCTTCATCAGCCAGGGCAGGGATGGAAATTCACCCCTCCACTTT. Protein: CSFISQGRDGNSPLHF.

This clonotype was seen only a few times. The gene calls are TRBV7-9 and TRBJ2-1, with D unresolved. Germline V gene data show CDR1 as SEHNR and CDR2 as FQNEAQ (reference sequence). The length of the CDR3 is 15 residues. V lost 8 bases and J lost 0, with 14 bases in between. CDR3 nucleotides: TGTGCCAGCGATGCTGGGCAGGCCTCCTACAATGAGCAGTTCTTC. Amino acids: CASDAGQASYNEQFF.

V is TRBV20-1 and J is TRBJ1-1; maybe TRBD1 (5 bases). The CDR3 runs 12 residues. Germline V lookup: CDR1 DFQATT, CDR2 SNEGSKA (reference sequence). Trimming took 3 bases from V and 3 from J, leaving 8 bases between them. The CDR3 sequence: CSASGAYTEAFF. CDR3 DNA: TGCAGTGCTAGCGGGGCCTACACTGAAGCTTTCTTT.

With regard to this clonotype: The junction shows a germline mismatch at one end, possibly a read error. The chain is built from TRBV7-2 and TRBJ1-2, with D perhaps TRBD1 (6 bases). Germline assignment: CDR1 SGHTA and CDR2 FQGNSA. This CDR3 comprises 13 residues. The CDR3 coding sequence is TGTGCCAGCAGCGTAGCAGGGGTTCCTGGCTACACCTTC. Encoded protein: CASSVAGVPGYTF.

This clonotype has just one count. This sequence joins TRBV10-3 and TRBJ1-1; TRBD1 aligns across 11 bases. CDR3 length: 15 amino acids. The trim removed 6 bases at V and 4 bases at J, leaving 7 bases unmatched. The germline V gene encodes CDR1 ENHRY and CDR2 SYGVKD. The CDR3 DNA is TGTGCCATCAGCCCCGGGACAGGGGGAGGCACTGAAGCTTTCTTT. Translation: CAISPGTGGGTEAFF.

This clonotype has a handful of counts. The chain employs TRBV28 and TRBJ1-1, with a weak D call TRBD1 (5 bases). V dropped 8 bases and J dropped 3 bases, with 16 bases sitting between them. Germline values: CDR1 MDHEN, CDR2 SYDVKM. The CDR3 length is 14 residues. DNA for the CDR3: TGTGCCAGCGGACAACCCGCAGGGTACACTGAAGCTTTCTTT. Translating it yields CASGQPAGYTEAFF. The whole variable domain, filled in from reference TRBV28 and TRBJ1-1, reads DVKVTQSSRYLVKRTGEKVFLECVQDMDHENMFWYRQDPGLGLRLIYFSYDVKMKEKGDIPEGYSVSREKKERFSLILESASTNQTSMYLCASGQPAGYTEAFFGQGTRLTVV.

This clonotype showed up just a few times. This rearrangement joins TRBV4-1 to TRBJ2-1, with 8 nucleotides matching TRBD2. The J call may be in error: the DNA end matches TRBJ2-7 better. The CDR3 extends over 16 amino acids. Germline CDR1 and CDR2: MGHRA and YSYEKL. This CDR3 reads CASSLSSGGYLNEQYF. DNA for the CDR3: TGCGCCAGCAGCCTGTCGAGCGGGGGATATTTGAATGAGCAGTACTTC.

This chain uses TRBV7-6 with TRBJ1-2; the match to TRBD1 covers 9 bases. CDR3 size: 13 residues. Germline-derived CDR1 and CDR2 are SGHVS and FNYEAQ. J lost 7 bases, V lost 8 bases, and 8 bases had no gene match. The CDR3 DNA follows: TGTGCCAGCCGGGACAGGGTGGATAGTGGCTACACCTTC. Amino acids: CASRDRVDSGYTF. The complete variable domain, with remaining parts taken from reference TRBV7-6 and TRBJ1-2, reads GAGVSQSPRYKVTKRGQDVALRCDPISGHVSLYWYRQALGQGPEFLTYFNYEAQQDKSGLPNDRFSAERPEGSISTLTIQRTEQRDSAMYRCASRDRVDSGYTFGSGTRLTVV.

This clonotype was counted a single time. The rearrangement joins TRBV4-2 to TRBJ2-7; tentatively, D is TRBD1 (6 bases). The CDR3 sequence is 14 residues long. Trimming took off 5 bases at V and 4 bases at J, with 15 bases between the two ends. The germline gives CDR1 LGHNA, CDR2 YNFKEQ. This CDR3 reads CASSSNNRAYEQYF. In DNA, the CDR3 is TGTGCCAGCAGCAGCAACAACAGGGCGTACGAGCAGTACTTC.

On this clonotype itself: At one end the junction does not follow the germline gene, possibly because of a read error. This chain joins TRBV7-9 and TRBJ2-3; 10 bases match TRBD2. In germline, CDR1 is SEHNR, CDR2 FQNEAQ (reference sequence). The CDR3 spans 14 residues. CDR3 region: CSSSSLAGVDTQYF. Written as DNA, the CDR3 is TGTTCCAGCAGCTCTCTAGCGGGGGTTGATACGCAGTATTTT.

This clonotype occurred many times. This rearrangement joins TRBV4-1 to TRBJ1-2, with D unclear. The CDR3 loop spans 13 amino acids. Trimming took 0 bases from V and 8 from J, leaving 10 bases between them. From germline, CDR1 is MGHRA and CDR2 YSYEKL. The CDR3, as DNA: TGCGCCAGCAGCCAAGAAGGCCGCTTGGGCTACACCTTC. This sequence encodes CASSQEGRLGYTF.

The rearrangement joins TRBV27 to TRBJ2-3; maybe TRBD2 (6 bases). Trimming stripped 5 bases from V and 6 bases from J, with 18 bases between. Germline loops: CDR1 MNHEY, CDR2 SMNVEV (reference sequence). The length of the CDR3 is 15 residues. CDR3 DNA: TGTGCCAGCAGTCCACTGGGACTGTCGGCGGATACGCAGTATTTT. Translation: CASSPLGLSADTQYF.

This clonotype showed up just a few times. The chain is built from TRBV28 and TRBJ2-7; 8 positions match TRBD1. CDR3 length equals 16 residues. With 2 bases clipped from V and 4 bases from J, the junction kept 10 bases outside the gene matches. The germline V gene has CDR1 MDHEN and CDR2 SYDVKM. The CDR3 is CASSLAGQGGRYEQYF. Here the CDR3 DNA reads TGTGCCAGCAGTTTAGCCGGACAGGGTGGAAGGTACGAGCAGTACTTC.

The chain carries TRBV7-9 and TRBJ1-1; D gene unclear. With 5 bases removed from V and 0 bases from J, the gap between germline ends came to 10 bases. This CDR3 contains 14 residues. Germline V lookup: CDR1 SEHNR, CDR2 FQNEAQ (reference sequence). In DNA form, the CDR3 reads TGTGCCAGCAGCCTCATGACGGTGAACACTGAAGCTTTCTTT. Its protein is CASSLMTVNTEAFF.

The rearrangement joins TRBV10-3 to TRBJ1-1; maybe TRBD1 (5 bases). The V end was cut by 11 bases, the J end by 4 bases, with 17 bases between. From germline, CDR1 is ENHRY and CDR2 SYGVKD. The length of the CDR3 is 13 residues. This CDR3 is CALRGTFGTEAFF. The CDR3 nucleotides read TGTGCCCTTCGAGGGACGTTTGGCACTGAAGCTTTCTTT.